Given below is one TCR beta chain in context. This clonotype appeared a single time. Its antigen remains unidentified. No base quality values were provided; no much bigger clone lies one nucleotide off. This record belongs to a study of blood T cells in healthy people across ages (dated by TCRdb to 2014 to 2015). Context from the whole study: In model experiments, template switching captured about one uniquely barcoded TCR beta cDNA molecule for every two T cells. To track age-related changes in TCR beta repertoire diversity, the study relied on deep sequencing normalized with unique cDNA molecular identifiers. The donors were split into four age groups: young (average roughly 15 years), middle-aged (39), aged (62) and long-lived (under 90). To avoid experimental bias, donors of different ages were randomly spread across the sequencing lanes. Using the same blood draw, the study looked at two additional independent replicas of 1 million unique cDNA reads for two donors, one aged 18 to 29 and the other aged 80 or older.

The junction shows trimming of 3 bases on V and 11 bases on J, plus 14 bases between the germline ends. From the germline V gene, CDR1 is SGHDT and CDR2 is YYEEEE. Reading from cysteine to phenylalanine, the CDR3 counts 12 amino acids. Left in the record is the CDR3 DNA by itself, 36 bases read in frame from the first base. General findings and caveats noted by the study authors: Total diversity estimates from one million sequenced T cells were considered lower bounds and underestimates. There was a strong correlation between observed TCR beta diversity and the percentage of naive T cells measured by flow cytometry. The long-lived group showed more naive CD4+ T cells, fewer expanded clones and increased TCR diversity than the aged group, suggesting age selection. Since profiling was done on bulk unsorted PBMCs, naive and antigen-experienced compartments could not be conclusively compared. As age increased, observed TCR beta diversity per million T cells dropped in a roughly linear way, and a significant reduction was already evident by age around 41. The CMV infection status of donors was not known, potentially confounding age-related changes in expanded clonotypes.

Systemically healthy Caucasian individuals from Russia, some 36 in total and aged roughly 6 to 100 years, were included as donors. Each donor gave ten milliliters of peripheral blood, collected into EDTA-treated Vacutainer tubes. Ficoll-Paque density-gradient centrifugation was used to isolate PBMCs, with at least 6 million per sample. Trizol reagent was used to extract total RNA from the PBMCs, yielding at least 5.5 micrograms per sample. The percentages of naive CD45RAhigh/CD27high T cells were determined by flow cytometry on a PBMC aliquot from every donor. Receptor libraries were prepared by 5' RACE. The data were produced on an Illumina HiSeq 2500. A second PCR of roughly 7 to 11 cycles was performed with a sample-barcoded 5' primer and a J-beta primer mix. Each TCR beta cDNA molecule received a unique molecular identifier from a template-switch 5' adaptor carrying 12 random nucleotides. At least 2.5 million CDR3-containing paired-end reads were obtained from each sample. The Mint cDNA synthesis kit, primed by a TRBC-specific oligonucleotide, was used to synthesize first-strand cDNA from all RNA. After uracil-DNA glycosylase treatment, a first 18-cycle PCR used universal primers M1SS and BC2_uni_R on all cDNA. The study's processing was this. For normalization, 1 million high-quality reads, each with a distinct molecular identifier, were randomly selected from each sample. Reads sharing molecular identifiers were discarded rather than binned into consensus sequences. CDR3 identification, clonotype clustering and error correction used MiTCR with a Q25 quality threshold and the strictest error-elimination algorithm. A nonparametric unseen species model using Euler transformation provided a lower-bound estimate of total TCR beta diversity. TCRdb reprocessed the public reads (quality trimming at Q25 with fastp, clone calling with MiXCR) and kept in-frame beta chains. Rows are combined by CDR3 protein, so each entry shows the most common genes and DNA. The V and J calls shown here were made by TCRdb, not taken from the authors' results. The table for this sample lists roughly 2 million distinct CDR3 sequences; about 50% of them were counted only once. The top ten constitute less than 2.5% of the sample.

The chain employs TRBV5-6 and TRBJ2-5; the D gene is perhaps TRBD2, on 6 matching bases. The TCR sequence derives from a woman aged 40 to 49 in good health. The sample was blood. DNA sequence: TGTGCCAGCAGCTCGGGGGAACAGTCGCAGTACTTC. Its coded protein is CASSSGEQSQYF.